This T cell receptor beta chain was obtained from a study of blood T cell repertoires in COVID-19. Measured with immunoSEQ multiplex PCR; TCRdb has only the in-frame clones, and not every one. The sample holds approximately 240,000 clones, roughly nine tenths seen once. Germline V lookup: CDR1 MDHEN, CDR2 SYDVKM. Trimming stripped 2 bases from V and 1 base from J, with 8 bases between. The length of the CDR3 is 14 residues. This clonotype originated in a woman aged 30 to 39 with acute COVID-19. The chain recombines TRBV28 with TRBJ1-1; D gene ambiguous. Sequenced: PBMCs or T cells enriched from blood (not recorded which). CDR3 bases: TGTGCCAGCAGTTTAGTCAGTTCGAACACTGAAGCTTTCTTT. Translated, it gives CASSLVSSNTEAFF.